These 21 T cell receptor beta chains were all obtained from the same sample, sequenced in a study of shared clonotypes between healthy human individuals. This table comes from immunoSEQ multiplex PCR, and its TCRdb copy is limited to in-frame clones, with some not included. This sample carries some 2.4 million clones, 80% to 95% of them seen once, and the ten largest clones take about 0.38%. The specimen was naive CD4+ T cells from PBMCs. Indicated subset: CD45RA+ positively selected. The receptors here all came from a man younger than 35 in good health. Some clones in this sample may be carry-over from other donors' samples.

This chain links TRBV5-1 with TRBJ2-3, with 8 positions matching TRBD2. The CDR3 sequence is 17 residues long. Germline V CDR1 and CDR2: SGHRS, YFSETQ. After removal of 4 bases from V and 3 bases from J, the junction contained 13 bases not matched to a gene. CDR3 DNA sequence: TGCGCCAGCAGCCTGGGGATACTAGCGGAAACTACAGATACGCAGTATTTT. Its protein product is CASSLGILAETTDTQYF.

This chain links TRBV30 with TRBJ2-3; TRBD1 aligns across 11 bases. V shed 7 bases, J shed 2 bases, and the junction held 2 bases outside the gene matches. Germline lookup yields CDR1 GTSNPN and CDR2 SVGIG (reference sequence). The CDR3 loop spans 13 amino acids. The CDR3 sequence is CASDRGLTDTQYF. The CDR3 nucleotides read TGTGCCTCGGACAGGGGGCTCACAGATACGCAGTATTTT. Full variable domain (outside the CDR3, taken from reference TRBV30 and TRBJ2-3): SQTIHQWPATLVQPVGSPLSLECTVEGTSNPNLYWYRQAAGRGLQLLFYSVGIGQISSEVPQNLSASRPQDRQFILSSKKLLLSDSGFYLCASDRGLTDTQYFGPGTRLTVL.

The chain uses TRBV6-5 and TRBJ2-7, with D hard to call. From germline, CDR1 is MNHEY and CDR2 SVGAGI. Deletions cut 0 bases from V and 4 bases from J, with 16 bases between. This CDR3 has 16 amino acids. CDR3: CASSYSGIPNGYEQYF. In DNA, the CDR3 is TGTGCCAGCAGTTACTCGGGCATTCCAAATGGGTACGAGCAGTACTTC.

This chain connects TRBV11-2 to TRBJ2-1; maybe TRBD2 (6 bases). The ends were cut back, 1 base at V and 4 bases at J, with 14 bases in the middle. Germline V gives CDR1 SGHAT, CDR2 FQNNGV. The CDR3 loop spans 16 amino acids. The CDR3 DNA reads as TGTGCCAGCAGCTTAGTGGGGGGTCCACAATACAATGAGCAGTTCTTC. It translates to CASSLVGGPQYNEQFF.

The rearrangement uses TRBV29-1 and TRBJ2-1, with a weak D call TRBD2 (6 bases). Per germline, CDR1 SQVTM and CDR2 ANQGSEA. This CDR3 comprises 15 residues. The germline V and J ends were trimmed by 5 bases and 2 bases, with 16 bases remaining between them. The CDR3: CSVYGGLRTYNEQFF. The CDR3 nucleotides are TGCAGCGTTTACGGAGGGCTTCGAACCTACAATGAGCAGTTCTTC.

Regarding this clone: This sample also contains other DNA sequences that code for the same CDR3. The chain couples TRBV5-1 to TRBJ2-3; 15 bases are a match to TRBD2. The V gene's germline CDR1 is SGHRS and CDR2 YFSETQ. V was pared by 4 bases and J by 0 bases, with 3 bases of the junction left unmatched. CDR3 length: 17 amino acids. CDR3 bases: TGCGCCAGCAGCCTCGGACTAGCGGGAGGGAGCACAGATACGCAGTATTTT. It specifies CASSLGLAGGSTDTQYF.

The V call is TRBV5-1, the J call TRBJ2-1; unclear D gene. The CDR3 is 16 amino acids. Per germline, CDR1 SGHRS and CDR2 YFSETQ. V was clipped by 2 bases and J by 9 bases, with 21 bases between them. DNA for the CDR3: TGCGCCAGCAGCTTTTACGGAAGTGGCACCTTCAGTGAGCAGTTCTTC. Translating gives CASSFYGSGTFSEQFF. The full variable domain, rest sourced from reference TRBV5-1 and TRBJ2-1, is KAGVTQTPRYLIKTRGQQVTLSCSPISGHRSVSWYQQTPGQGLQFLFEYFSETQRNKGNFPGRFSGRQFSNSRSEMNVSTLELGDSALYLCASSFYGSGTFSEQFFGPGTRLTVL.

V and J are TRBV11-2 and TRBJ1-1; D is ambiguous. The V gene lost 0 bases and the J gene lost 5 bases, with 13 bases spanning the gap. Germline V gene data show CDR1 as SGHAT and CDR2 as FQNNGV. The CDR3 length is 15 residues. The CDR3 is CASSLDRPGGTEAFF. CDR3 bases: TGTGCCAGCAGCTTAGATCGGCCGGGCGGGACTGAAGCTTTCTTT.

This sequence joins TRBV6-4 and TRBJ1-2; D is perhaps TRBD1 (5 bases). Between the trimmed V and J ends, which lost 3 bases and 2 bases, there was a span of 10 bases. CDR3 size: 14 residues. The germline CDR1 and CDR2 sequences are MRHNA and SNTAGT. The CDR3 nucleotides are TGTGCCAGCAGTGATGGAGGGGACAACTATGGCTACACCTTC. It specifies CASSDGGDNYGYTF.

This clone was seen a single time. The J gene is TRBJ2-5, the V gene TRBV7-2, with 12 bases identical to TRBD2. Germline trimming cut 5 bases from V and 5 bases from J; bases unmatched to any gene: 6. CDR3 length: 15 amino acids. CDR1 and CDR2 (germline): SGHTA, FQGNSA. For the CDR3, the DNA is TGTGCCAGCAGCATAACTAGCGGGGGGTGGGAGACCCAGTACTTC. Amino acid sequence: CASSITSGGWETQYF. Complete variable domain (other parts from reference TRBV7-2 and TRBJ2-5): GAGVSQSPSNKVTEKGKDVELRCDPISGHTALYWYRQSLGQGLEFLIYFQGNSAPDKSGLPSDRFSAERTGGSVSTLTIQRTQQEDSAVYLCASSITSGGWETQYFGPGTRLLVL.

This clone came up a few times. Distinct nucleotide sequences in the sample also encode this CDR3. The J gene is TRBJ1-2, the V gene TRBV18; no definite D call. V was clipped by 2 bases and J by 4 bases, with 8 bases between them. The CDR3 contains 13 residues. In germline, CDR1 is KGHSH, CDR2 LQKENI. The CDR3 nucleotides read TGTGCCAGCTCACCAGGGCAGTCCTATGGCTACACCTTC. Its protein is CASSPGQSYGYTF.

The chain carries TRBV28 and TRBJ2-1, with unresolved D. This CDR3 region has 15 residues. The germline V and J ends were trimmed by 3 bases and 0 bases, with 9 bases remaining between them. The germline V gene has CDR1 MDHEN and CDR2 SYDVKM. The CDR3, as DNA: TGTGCCAGCAGTTTGGGCACCACCTCCTACAATGAGCAGTTCTTC. Translating it yields CASSLGTTSYNEQFF.

The chain couples TRBV28 to TRBJ2-2; D call uncertain. This CDR3 has 12 residues. Per germline, CDR1 MDHEN and CDR2 SYDVKM. V lost 6 bases to trimming and J lost 5 bases, with 7 bases between them. The CDR3 loop is CASRRETGELFF. The DNA for the CDR3 is TGTGCCAGCAGGCGTGAAACCGGGGAGCTGTTTTTT.

The rearrangement links TRBV5-1 to TRBJ2-7; D remains ambiguous. Germline CDR1 is SGHRS and CDR2 is YFSETQ. The CDR3 length is 14 residues. Between the trimmed V and J ends, which lost 1 base and 4 bases, there was a span of 12 bases. The CDR3 protein is CASSLTLQGYEQYF. In DNA, the CDR3 is TGCGCCAGCAGCTTGACCCTACAAGGATACGAGCAGTACTTC.

The V gene is TRBV7-2, the J gene TRBJ2-5; 12 bases align to TRBD1. This CDR3 contains 16 residues. Germline V CDR1 and CDR2: SGHTA, FQGNSA. The J segment lost 5 bases and the V segment lost 2 bases, leaving 6 bases of the junction unmatched. DNA of the CDR3: TGTGCCAGCAGCTTACTTGGGACAGGGGGCGAGGAGACCCAGTACTTC. Its protein product is CASSLLGTGGEETQYF.

The genes are TRBV5-1 and TRBJ2-5; 9 bases match TRBD1. V gave up 4 bases and J gave up 2 bases; unmatched junction bases: 3. The CDR3 is 14 residues long. Germline lookup yields CDR1 SGHRS and CDR2 YFSETQ. The CDR3 here is CASSHGQGQETQYF. CDR3 DNA: TGCGCCAGCAGCCACGGACAGGGGCAAGAGACCCAGTACTTC.

The rearrangement uses TRBV4-1 and TRBJ2-7; no definite D call. Germline values: CDR1 MGHRA, CDR2 YSYEKL. The CDR3 is made up of 12 amino acids. The V and J ends lost 2 bases and 7 bases respectively, with 9 bases between them. The CDR3 protein is CASSQIRQEQYF. The DNA of the CDR3 is TGCGCCAGCAGCCAAATCCGCCAAGAGCAGTACTTC.

On this clone itself: Other DNA sequences in the sample encode the same CDR3. The chain links TRBV5-1 to TRBJ2-3; 14 bases align to TRBD2. The length of the CDR3 is 18 residues. J was trimmed by 0 bases and V by 0 bases; bases with no gene match: 3. Germline values: CDR1 SGHRS, CDR2 YFSETQ. The CDR3 DNA sequence: TGCGCCAGCAGCTTGGGAGGACTAGCGGGAGGTAGCACAGATACGCAGTATTTT. Its translation: CASSLGGLAGGSTDTQYF.

Regarding this clone: Other DNA sequences within the sample encode an identical CDR3. J is TRBJ1-5 and V is TRBV2; D is undetermined. Germline V gene sequence: CDR1 SNHLY, CDR2 FYNNEI. This CDR3 spans 14 amino acids. V dropped 3 bases and J dropped 0 bases, with 6 bases sitting between them. The CDR3 spells CASSESTSNQPQHF. The CDR3 bases are TGTGCCAGCAGTGAGTCCACTAGCAATCAGCCCCAGCATTTT.

This clone was observed a single time. This chain uses TRBV18 with TRBJ1-1; D gene uncertain. The V and J ends lost 2 bases and 8 bases respectively, with 12 bases between them. This CDR3 has 13 amino acids. The germline CDR1 and CDR2 sequences are KGHSH and LQKENI. As DNA, the CDR3 is TGTGCCAGCTCACCAAGTGGCCAGAGGGAAGCTTTCTTT. This translates into CASSPSGQREAFF.

The rearrangement joins TRBV27 to TRBJ1-3, with D unresolved. The germline V gene has CDR1 MNHEY and CDR2 SMNVEV (reference sequence). CDR3 length equals 15 residues. Trimming stripped 8 bases from V and 0 bases from J, with 14 bases between. The chain's CDR3 is CASRSGDASGNTIYF. The CDR3 DNA is TGTGCCAGCCGATCGGGAGATGCCTCTGGAAACACCATATATTTT.